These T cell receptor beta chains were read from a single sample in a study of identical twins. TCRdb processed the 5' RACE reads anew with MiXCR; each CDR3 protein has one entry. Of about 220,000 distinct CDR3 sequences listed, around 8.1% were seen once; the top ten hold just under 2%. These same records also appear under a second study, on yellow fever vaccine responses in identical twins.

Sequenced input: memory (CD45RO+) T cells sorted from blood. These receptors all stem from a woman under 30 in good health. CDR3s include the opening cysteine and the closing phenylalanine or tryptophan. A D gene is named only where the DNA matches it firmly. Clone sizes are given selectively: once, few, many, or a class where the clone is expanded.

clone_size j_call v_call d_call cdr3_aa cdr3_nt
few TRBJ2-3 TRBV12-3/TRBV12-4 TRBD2 CASSSTGGRTDTQYF TGTGCCAGCAGTTCAACGGGCGGGAGAACAGATACGCAGTATTTT
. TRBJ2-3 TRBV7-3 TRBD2 CASSALASGGHRGTQYF TGTGCCAGCAGTGCGCTGGCTAGCGGGGGCCACCGTGGCACGCAGTATTTT
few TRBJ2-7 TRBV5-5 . CASSSTLKGEQYF TGTGCCAGCAGCTCGACCCTAAAGGGGGAGCAGTACTTC
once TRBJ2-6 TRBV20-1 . CSARQGANVLTF TGCAGTGCTAGACAGGGGGCCAACGTCCTGACTTTC
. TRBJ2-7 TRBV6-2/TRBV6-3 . CASSYSDKIYEQYF TGTGCCAGCAGTTACTCGGACAAGATCTACGAGCAGTACTTC
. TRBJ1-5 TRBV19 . CASKLRGNQPQHF TGTGCCAGTAAACTCAGGGGCAATCAGCCCCAGCATTTT
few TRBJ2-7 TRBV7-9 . CASMDSGEQYF TGTGCCAGCATGGATTCGGGCGAGCAGTACTTC
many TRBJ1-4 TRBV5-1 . CASSLDPKNAEKLFF TGCGCCAGCAGCTTGGACCCAAAAAACGCGGAAAAACTGTTTTTT
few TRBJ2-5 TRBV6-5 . CASRDFQETQYF TGTGCCAGTAGGGACTTTCAAGAGACCCAGTACTTC
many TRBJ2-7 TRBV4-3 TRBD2 CASSQTSGDWYEQYF TGCGCCAGCAGCCAAACTAGCGGGGACTGGTACGAGCAGTACTTC
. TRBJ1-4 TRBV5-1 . CASSLEQTNEKLFF TGCGCCAGCAGCTTGGAACAGACGAATGAAAAACTGTTTTTT
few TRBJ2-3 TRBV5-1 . CASSRADTQYF TGCGCCAGCAGCAGGGCAGATACGCAGTATTTT
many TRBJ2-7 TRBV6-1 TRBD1 CASTPYGTGGYEQYF TGTGCCAGCACGCCCTACGGGACAGGTGGCTACGAGCAGTACTTC
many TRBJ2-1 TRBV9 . CASSGRDINYNEQFF TGTGCCAGCAGCGGACGGGACATCAACTACAATGAGCAGTTCTTC
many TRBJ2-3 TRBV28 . CASSPNRAATDTQYF TGTGCCAGCAGTCCTAACCGGGCAGCCACAGATACGCAGTATTTT
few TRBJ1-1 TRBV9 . CASSVGGFWDTEAFF TGTGCCAGCAGCGTAGGGGGTTTTTGGGACACTGAAGCTTTCTTT
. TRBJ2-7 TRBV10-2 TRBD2 CASSDRLAGETFSYEQYF TGCGCCAGCAGTGATCGACTAGCGGGTGAAACTTTCTCCTACGAGCAGTACTTC
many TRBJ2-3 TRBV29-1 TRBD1 CSVEGGQGADTQYF TGCAGCGTTGAAGGGGGCCAGGGGGCAGATACGCAGTATTTT
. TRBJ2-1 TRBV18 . CASSPTVSYNEQFF TGTGCCAGCTCACCGACAGTATCCTACAATGAGCAGTTCTTC
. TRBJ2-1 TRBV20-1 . CSASWYNEQFF TGCAGTGCTAGTTGGTACAATGAGCAGTTCTTC
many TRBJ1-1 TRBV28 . CASSSGRGNTEAFF TGTGCCAGCAGTTCGGGACGGGGTAACACTGAAGCTTTCTTT
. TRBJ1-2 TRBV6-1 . CASTPDGSNYGYTF TGTGCCAGCACTCCGGACGGTAGTAACTATGGCTACACCTTC
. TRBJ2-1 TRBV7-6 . CASSSTTHSYNEQFF TGTGCCAGCAGCTCGACTACCCACTCCTACAATGAGCAGTTCTTC
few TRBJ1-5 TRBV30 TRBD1 CAWSTDRGSQPQHF TGTGCCTGGAGTACAGACAGGGGAAGTCAGCCCCAGCATTTT
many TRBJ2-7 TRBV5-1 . CASSLSVSAEQYF TGCGCCAGCAGCTTGTCGGTTTCGGCTGAGCAGTACTTC
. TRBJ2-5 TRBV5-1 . CASSLSGARETQYF TGCGCCAGCAGCTTGTCCGGGGCAAGGGAGACCCAGTACTTC
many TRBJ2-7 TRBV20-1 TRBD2 CSARELAGGTYEQYF TGCAGTGCTAGAGAACTAGCGGGGGGGACCTACGAGCAGTACTTC
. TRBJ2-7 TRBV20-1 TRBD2 CSAGDVTAGFYEQYF TGCAGTGCCGGGGATGTAACAGCGGGGTTTTACGAGCAGTACTTC
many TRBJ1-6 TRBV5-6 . CASSLQPGANSPLHF TGTGCCAGCAGCTTGCAGCCGGGGGCAAATTCACCCCTCCACTTT
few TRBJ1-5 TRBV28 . CATGSGFEYSNQPQHF TGTGCCACCGGTTCAGGATTCGAATATAGCAATCAGCCCCAGCATTTT
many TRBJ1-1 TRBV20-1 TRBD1 CSARRQGNEAFF TGCAGTGCTAGAAGACAGGGCAATGAAGCTTTCTTT